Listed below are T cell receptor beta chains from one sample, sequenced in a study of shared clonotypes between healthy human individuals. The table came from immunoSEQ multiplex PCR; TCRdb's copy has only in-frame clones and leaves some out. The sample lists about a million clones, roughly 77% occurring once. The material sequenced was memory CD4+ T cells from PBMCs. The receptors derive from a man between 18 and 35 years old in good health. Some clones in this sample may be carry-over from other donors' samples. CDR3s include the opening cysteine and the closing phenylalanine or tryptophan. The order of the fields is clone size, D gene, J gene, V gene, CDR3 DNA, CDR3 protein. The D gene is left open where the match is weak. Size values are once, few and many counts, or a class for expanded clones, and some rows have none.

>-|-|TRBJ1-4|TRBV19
TGTGCCAGTAGTTCCGTCCGTGAAAAACTGTTTTTT
CASSSVREKLFF
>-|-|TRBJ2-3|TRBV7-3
TGTGCCAGCAGCTTAACGTCCGCAGAGGGGACCAAGTATTTT
CASSLTSAEGTKYF
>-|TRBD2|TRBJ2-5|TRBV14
TGTGCCAGCAGCCTTACTAGCGGGAGTTGGGAGACCCAGTACTTC
CASSLTSGSWETQYF
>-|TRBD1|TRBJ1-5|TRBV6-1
TGTGCCAGCAAGACAGGGGGCGATCAGCCCCAGCATTTT
CASKTGGDQPQHF
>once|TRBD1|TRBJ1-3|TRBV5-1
TGCGCCAGCAGCTTGGTCGTGACAGGGAGCTCTGGAAACACCATATATTTT
CASSLVVTGSSGNTIYF
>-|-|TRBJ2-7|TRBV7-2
TGTGCCAGCAGCCAACAGGTTCGGGACGAGCAGTACTTC
CASSQQVRDEQYF
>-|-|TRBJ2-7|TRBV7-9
TGTGCCAGCAGCAAACAGACCTTCGACCACGAGCAGTACTTC
CASSKQTFDHEQYF
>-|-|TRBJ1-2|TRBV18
TGTGCCAGCTCACCACCGCAGGCTTCTAACTATGGCTACACCTTC
CASSPPQASNYGYTF
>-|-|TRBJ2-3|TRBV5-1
TGCGCCAGCAGTCTTTGGGCGGGGGATACGCAGTATTTT
CASSLWAGDTQYF
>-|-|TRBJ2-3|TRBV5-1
TGCGCCAGCAGCCGGAGGGGCACAGATACGCAGTATTTT
CASSRRGTDTQYF
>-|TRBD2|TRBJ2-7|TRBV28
TGTGCCAGCAGTTCCACATCTAGCGGGAGGGCCGGCGAGCAGTACTTC
CASSSTSSGRAGEQYF
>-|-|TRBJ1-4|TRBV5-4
TGTGCCAGCAGTGTGGATAATGAAAAACTGTTTTTT
CASSVDNEKLFF
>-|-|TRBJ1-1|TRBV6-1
TGTGCCAGCAGTGAATTAGGAGAAGCTTTCTTT
CASSELGEAFF
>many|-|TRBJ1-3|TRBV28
TGTGCCAGCAGTTTATATTTGGACTCTGGAAACACCATATATTTT
CASSLYLDSGNTIYF
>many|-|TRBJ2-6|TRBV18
TGTGCCAGCTCACCAGCAGGTTACTCTGGGGCCAACGTCCTGACTTTC
CASSPAGYSGANVLTF
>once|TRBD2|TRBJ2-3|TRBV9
TGTGCCAGCAGCGTAGCTAGCGGACCCACAGATACGCAGTATTTT
CASSVASGPTDTQYF
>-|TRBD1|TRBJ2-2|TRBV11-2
TGTGCCAGCCTTAACTTCGGACAGGGGAGGACCGGGGAGCTGTTTTTT
CASLNFGQGRTGELFF
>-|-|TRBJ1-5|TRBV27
TGTGCCAGCAGTGGGACCCTGAGAGGGCCCCAGCATTTT
CASSGTLRGPQHF
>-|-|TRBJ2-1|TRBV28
TGTGCCAGCAGTTTAAGTGATGAGCAGTTCTTC
CASSLSDEQFF
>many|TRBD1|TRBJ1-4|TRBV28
TGTGCCAGCAGTGAGAACAGGGGGCGGATCGAAAAACTGTTTTTT
CASSENRGRIEKLFF
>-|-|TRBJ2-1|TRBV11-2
TGTGCCAGCAGCTTAGGGCGTGAGCAGTTCTTC
CASSLGREQFF
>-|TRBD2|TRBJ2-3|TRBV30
TGTGCCTGGACCCGAGGACTAGCGGGAGCGGGAGATACGCAGTATTTT
CAWTRGLAGAGDTQYF
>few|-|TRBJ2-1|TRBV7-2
TGTGCCAGCAGCCCAGATACTACCAGGGGGGGTGAGCAGTTCTTC
CASSPDTTRGGEQFF
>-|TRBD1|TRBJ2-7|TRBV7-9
TGTGCCAGCAGCCTACGGACAGGGTCCTACGAGCAGTACTTC
CASSLRTGSYEQYF
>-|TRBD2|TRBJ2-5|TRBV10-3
TGTGCCATCAGGGCGTCTACTAGCGGGGGACAAGAGACCCAGTACTTC
CAIRASTSGGQETQYF
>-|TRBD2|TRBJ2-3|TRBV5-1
TGCGCCAGCAGCTGGGGAGGGAGCGATACGCAGTATTTT
CASSWGGSDTQYF
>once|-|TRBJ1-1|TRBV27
TGTGCCAGCCTACCCTGGGGAAGGGGGAACACTGAAGCTTTCTTT
CASLPWGRGNTEAFF
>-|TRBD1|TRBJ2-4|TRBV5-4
TGTGCCAGCAGCCAGGGGACAGGGGGCCAGGGTTGGTACTTC
CASSQGTGGQGWYF
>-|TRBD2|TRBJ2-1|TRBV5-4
TGTGCCAGCAGCCCCACCAGCGGGAGGGCCGTTGACTCCTACAATGAGCAGTTCTTC
CASSPTSGRAVDSYNEQFF
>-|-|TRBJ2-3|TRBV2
TGTGCCAGCAGTGAATTTCGGTGGGCTCCGGCTTTAGATACGCAGTATTTT
CASSEFRWAPALDTQYF
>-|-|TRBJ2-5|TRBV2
TGTGCCAGCAATAAGGGACTGTATGAGACCCAGTACTTC
CASNKGLYETQYF
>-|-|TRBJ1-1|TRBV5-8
TGTGCCAGCAGCTCTGTCAAGACAGCTGAAGCTTTCTTT
CASSSVKTAEAFF
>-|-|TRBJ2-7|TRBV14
TGTGCCAGCAGCCATGGCGCCTCTAGCCGCGAGCAGTACTTC
CASSHGASSREQYF
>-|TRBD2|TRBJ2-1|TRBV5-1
TGCGCCAGCAGCCCAAGGACTAGCGGGGGCTACAATGAGCAGTTCTTC
CASSPRTSGGYNEQFF
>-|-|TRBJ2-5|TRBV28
TGTGCCAGCACCACACAAGCCGCGGGGCATGAGACCCAGTACTTC
CASTTQAAGHETQYF
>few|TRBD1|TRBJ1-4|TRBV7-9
TGTGCCAGCAGCTTGACCCGACAGGGGAACCGCGAAAAACTGTTTTTT
CASSLTRQGNREKLFF
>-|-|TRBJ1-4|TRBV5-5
TGTGCCAGCAGCTCCCCTACAGTGAGGGCTAATGAAAAACTGTTTTTT
CASSSPTVRANEKLFF
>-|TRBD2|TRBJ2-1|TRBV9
TGTGCCAGCAGCGTAGCCAGCGGGAGGCACTCCTACAATGAGCAGTTCTTC
CASSVASGRHSYNEQFF
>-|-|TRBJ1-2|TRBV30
TGTGCCTGGACATCCTGGGACGATGGCTACACCTTC
CAWTSWDDGYTF
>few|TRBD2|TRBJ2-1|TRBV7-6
TGTGCCAGCAGCCCGACTAGCGGTTCCTTTAATGAGCAGTTCTTC
CASSPTSGSFNEQFF
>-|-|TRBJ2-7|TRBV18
TGTGCCAGCTCACTCCAACCCTCCTACGAGCAGTACTTC
CASSLQPSYEQYF
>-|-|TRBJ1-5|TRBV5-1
TGCGCCAGCAGCCTGGTAGGAGGGCAGCCCCAGCATTTT
CASSLVGGQPQHF
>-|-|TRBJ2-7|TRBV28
TGTGCCAGCAGGGATATGACAAGGGGCCTCCACGAGCAGTACTTC
CASRDMTRGLHEQYF
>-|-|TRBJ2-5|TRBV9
TGTGCCAGCAGCGTAGGCCGTCAGTCTAGGGGGGAGACCCAGTACTTC
CASSVGRQSRGETQYF
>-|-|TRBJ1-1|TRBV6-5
TGTGCCAGCAGTTACTCGAGAACAGGGAAGCCTGAAGCTTTCTTT
CASSYSRTGKPEAFF
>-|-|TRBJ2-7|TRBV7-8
TGTGCCAGCAGCCCGGAGAGGTACGAGCAGTACTTC
CASSPERYEQYF